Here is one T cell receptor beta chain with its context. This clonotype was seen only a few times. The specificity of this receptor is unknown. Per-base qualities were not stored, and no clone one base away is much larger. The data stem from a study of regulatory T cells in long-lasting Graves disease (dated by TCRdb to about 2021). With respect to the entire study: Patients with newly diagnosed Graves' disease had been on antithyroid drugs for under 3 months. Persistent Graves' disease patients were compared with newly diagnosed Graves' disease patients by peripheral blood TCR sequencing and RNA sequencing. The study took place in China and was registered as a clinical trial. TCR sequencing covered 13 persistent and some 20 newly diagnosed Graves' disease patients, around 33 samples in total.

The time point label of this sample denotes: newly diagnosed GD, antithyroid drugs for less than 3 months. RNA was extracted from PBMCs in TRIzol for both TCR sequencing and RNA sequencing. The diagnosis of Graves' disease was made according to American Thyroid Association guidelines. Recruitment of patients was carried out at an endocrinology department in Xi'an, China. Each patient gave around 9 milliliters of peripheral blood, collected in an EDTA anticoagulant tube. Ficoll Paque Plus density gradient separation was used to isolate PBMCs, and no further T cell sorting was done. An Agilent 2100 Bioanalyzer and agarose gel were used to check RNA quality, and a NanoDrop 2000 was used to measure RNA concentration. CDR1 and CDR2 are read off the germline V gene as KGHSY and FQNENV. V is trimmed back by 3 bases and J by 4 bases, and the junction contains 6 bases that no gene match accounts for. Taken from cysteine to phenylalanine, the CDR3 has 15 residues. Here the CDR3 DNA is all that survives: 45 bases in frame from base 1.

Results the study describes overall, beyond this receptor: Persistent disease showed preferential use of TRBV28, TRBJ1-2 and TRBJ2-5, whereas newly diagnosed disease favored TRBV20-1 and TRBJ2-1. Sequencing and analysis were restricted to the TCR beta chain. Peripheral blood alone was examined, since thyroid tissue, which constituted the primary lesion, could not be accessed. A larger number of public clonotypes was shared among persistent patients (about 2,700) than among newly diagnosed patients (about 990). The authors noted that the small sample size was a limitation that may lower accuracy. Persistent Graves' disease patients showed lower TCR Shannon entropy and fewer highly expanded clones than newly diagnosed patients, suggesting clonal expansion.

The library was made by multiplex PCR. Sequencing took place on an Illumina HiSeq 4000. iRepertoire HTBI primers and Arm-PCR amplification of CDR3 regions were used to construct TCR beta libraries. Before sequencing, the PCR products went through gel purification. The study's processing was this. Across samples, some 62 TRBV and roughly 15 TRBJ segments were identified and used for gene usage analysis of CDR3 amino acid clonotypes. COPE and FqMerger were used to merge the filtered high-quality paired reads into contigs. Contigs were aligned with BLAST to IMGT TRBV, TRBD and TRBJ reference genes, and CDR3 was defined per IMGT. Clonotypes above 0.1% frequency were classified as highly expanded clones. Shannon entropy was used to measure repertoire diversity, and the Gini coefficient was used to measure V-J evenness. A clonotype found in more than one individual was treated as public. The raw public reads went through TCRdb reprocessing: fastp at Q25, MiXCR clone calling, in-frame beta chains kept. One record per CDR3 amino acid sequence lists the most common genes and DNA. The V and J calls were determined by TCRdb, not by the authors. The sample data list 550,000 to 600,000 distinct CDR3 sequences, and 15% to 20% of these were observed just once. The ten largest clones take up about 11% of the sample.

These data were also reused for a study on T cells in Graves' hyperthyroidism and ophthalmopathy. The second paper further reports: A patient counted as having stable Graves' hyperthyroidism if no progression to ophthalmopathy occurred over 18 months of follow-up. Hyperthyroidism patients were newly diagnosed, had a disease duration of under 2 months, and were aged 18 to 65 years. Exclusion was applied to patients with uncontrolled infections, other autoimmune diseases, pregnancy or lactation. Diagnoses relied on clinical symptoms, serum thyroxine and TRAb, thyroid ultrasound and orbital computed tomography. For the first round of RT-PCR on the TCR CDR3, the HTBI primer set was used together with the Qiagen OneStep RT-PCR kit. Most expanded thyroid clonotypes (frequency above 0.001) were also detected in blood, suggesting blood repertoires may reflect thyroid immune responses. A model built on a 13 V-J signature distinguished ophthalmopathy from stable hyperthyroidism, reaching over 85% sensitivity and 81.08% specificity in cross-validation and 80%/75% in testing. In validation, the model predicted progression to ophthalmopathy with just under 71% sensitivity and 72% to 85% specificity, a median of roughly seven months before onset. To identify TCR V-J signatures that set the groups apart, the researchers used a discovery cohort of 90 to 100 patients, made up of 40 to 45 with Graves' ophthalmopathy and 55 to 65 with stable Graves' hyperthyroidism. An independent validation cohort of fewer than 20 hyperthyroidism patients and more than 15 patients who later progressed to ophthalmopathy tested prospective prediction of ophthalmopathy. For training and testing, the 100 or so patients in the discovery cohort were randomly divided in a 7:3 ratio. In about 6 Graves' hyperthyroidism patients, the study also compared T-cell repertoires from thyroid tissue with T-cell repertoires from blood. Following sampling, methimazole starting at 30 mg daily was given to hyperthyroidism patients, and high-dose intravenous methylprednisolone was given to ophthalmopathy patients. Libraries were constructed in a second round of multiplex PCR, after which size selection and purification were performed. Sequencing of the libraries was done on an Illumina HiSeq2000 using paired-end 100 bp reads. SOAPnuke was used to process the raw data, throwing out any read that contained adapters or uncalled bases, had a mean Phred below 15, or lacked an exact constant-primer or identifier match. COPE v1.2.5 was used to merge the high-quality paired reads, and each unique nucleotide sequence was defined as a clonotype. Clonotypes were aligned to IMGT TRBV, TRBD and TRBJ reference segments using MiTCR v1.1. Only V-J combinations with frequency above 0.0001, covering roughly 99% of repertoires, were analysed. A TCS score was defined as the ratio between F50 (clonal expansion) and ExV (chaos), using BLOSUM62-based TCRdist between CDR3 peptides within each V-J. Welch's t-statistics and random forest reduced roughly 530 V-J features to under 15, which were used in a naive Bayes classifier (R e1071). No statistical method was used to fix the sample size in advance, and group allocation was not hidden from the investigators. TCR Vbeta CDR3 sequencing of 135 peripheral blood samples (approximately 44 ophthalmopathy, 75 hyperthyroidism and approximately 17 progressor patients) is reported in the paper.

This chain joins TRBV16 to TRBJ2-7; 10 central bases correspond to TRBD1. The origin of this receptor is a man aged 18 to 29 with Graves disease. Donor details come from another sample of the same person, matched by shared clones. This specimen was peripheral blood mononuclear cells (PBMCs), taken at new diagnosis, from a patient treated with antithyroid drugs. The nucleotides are TGTGCCAGCAGCCATGTGACAGGGGGCTTGTACGAGCAGTACTTC. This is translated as CASSHVTGGLYEQYF.